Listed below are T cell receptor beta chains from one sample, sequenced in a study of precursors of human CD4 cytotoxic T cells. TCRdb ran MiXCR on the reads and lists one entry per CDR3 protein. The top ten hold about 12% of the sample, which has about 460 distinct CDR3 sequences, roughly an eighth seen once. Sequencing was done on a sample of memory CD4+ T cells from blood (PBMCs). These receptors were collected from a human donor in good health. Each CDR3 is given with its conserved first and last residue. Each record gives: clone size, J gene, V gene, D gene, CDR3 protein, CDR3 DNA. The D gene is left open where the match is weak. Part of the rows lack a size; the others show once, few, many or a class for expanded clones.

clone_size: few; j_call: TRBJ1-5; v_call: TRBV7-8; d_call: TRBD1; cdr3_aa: CASSFGRDRYQPQHF; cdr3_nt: TGTGCCAGCAGCTTCGGGCGGGACAGATATCAGCCCCAGCATTTT
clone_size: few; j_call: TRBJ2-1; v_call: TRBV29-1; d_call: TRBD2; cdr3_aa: CSISGTSGTEQFF; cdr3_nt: TGCAGCATCTCCGGGACTAGCGGGACTGAGCAGTTCTTC
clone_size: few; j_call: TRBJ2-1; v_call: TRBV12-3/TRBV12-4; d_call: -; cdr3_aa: CASSLGEDEQFF; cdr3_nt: TGTGCCAGCAGTTTAGGAGAGGATGAGCAGTTCTTC
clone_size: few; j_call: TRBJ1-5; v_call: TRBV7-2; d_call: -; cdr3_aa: CASSSWGGRDPQHF; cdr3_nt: TGTGCCAGCAGCAGCTGGGGGGGGAGGGACCCCCAGCATTTT
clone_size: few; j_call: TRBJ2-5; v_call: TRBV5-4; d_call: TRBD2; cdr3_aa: CASSLTGGETQYF; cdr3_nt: TGTGCCAGCAGCCTAACGGGGGGTGAGACCCAGTACTTC
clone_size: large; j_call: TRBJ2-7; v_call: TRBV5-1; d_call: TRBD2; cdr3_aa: CASSGGLAKTYEQYF; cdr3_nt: TGCGCCAGCAGCGGAGGACTAGCGAAGACCTACGAGCAGTACTTC
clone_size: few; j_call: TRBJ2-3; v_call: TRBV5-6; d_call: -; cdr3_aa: CASSLDHSTDTQYF; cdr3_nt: TGTGCCAGCAGCCTCGACCATTCCACAGATACGCAGTATTTT
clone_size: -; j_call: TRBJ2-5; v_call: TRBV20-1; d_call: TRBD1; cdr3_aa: CSARGWDRVSLETQYF; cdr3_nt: TGCAGTGCTAGAGGATGGGACAGGGTGTCTTTGGAGACCCAGTACTTC
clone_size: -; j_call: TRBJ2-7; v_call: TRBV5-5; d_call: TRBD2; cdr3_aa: CASSLNRQGVLAGGNGEQYF; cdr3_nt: TGTGCCAGCAGCTTGAACCGGCAGGGGGTTCTAGCGGGAGGAAATGGCGAGCAGTACTTC
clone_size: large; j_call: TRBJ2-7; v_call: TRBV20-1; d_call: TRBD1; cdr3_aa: CSASEQGAEQYF; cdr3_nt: TGCAGTGCTAGTGAACAGGGGGCCGAGCAGTACTTC
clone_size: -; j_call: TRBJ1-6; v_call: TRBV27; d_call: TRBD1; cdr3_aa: CASSFSVERRDSRISPLHF; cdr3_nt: TGTGCCAGCAGTTTCTCAGTTGAGAGGCGGGACAGTCGAATTTCACCCCTCCACTTT
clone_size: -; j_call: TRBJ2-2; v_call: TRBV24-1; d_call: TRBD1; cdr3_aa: CATSGQDRGPLDGELFF; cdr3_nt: TGTGCCACCAGTGGTCAGGACAGGGGACCCCTGGACGGGGAGCTGTTTTTT
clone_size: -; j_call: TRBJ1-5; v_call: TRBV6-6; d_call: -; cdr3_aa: CASSDSDRKVQPQHF; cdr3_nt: TGTGCCAGCAGTGATTCGGACAGAAAAGTTCAGCCCCAGCATTTT
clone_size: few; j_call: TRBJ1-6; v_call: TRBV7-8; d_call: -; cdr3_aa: CASSLLLSSSPLHF; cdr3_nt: TGTGCCAGCAGCCTCTTATTATCGTCATCACCCCTCCACTTT
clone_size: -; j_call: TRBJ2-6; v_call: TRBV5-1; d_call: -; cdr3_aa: CASSFWGRRDSGANVLTF; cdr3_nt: TGCGCCAGCAGCTTTTGGGGGCGCAGGGACTCTGGGGCCAACGTCCTGACTTTC
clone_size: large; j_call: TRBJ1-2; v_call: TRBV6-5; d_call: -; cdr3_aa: CASSTGWTGYTF; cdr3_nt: TGTGCCAGCAGTACAGGGTGGACTGGCTACACCTTC
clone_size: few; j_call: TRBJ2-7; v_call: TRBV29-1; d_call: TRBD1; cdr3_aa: CSVGWDRAYEQYF; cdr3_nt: TGCAGCGTTGGATGGGACAGGGCCTACGAGCAGTACTTC
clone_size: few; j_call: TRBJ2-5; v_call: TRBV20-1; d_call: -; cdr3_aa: CSGDSQETQYF; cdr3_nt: TGCAGCGGAGACAGCCAAGAGACCCAGTACTTC
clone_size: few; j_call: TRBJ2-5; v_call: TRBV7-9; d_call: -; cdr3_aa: CASSLRGTQYF; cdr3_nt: TGTGCCAGCAGCTTGAGGGGGACCCAGTACTTC
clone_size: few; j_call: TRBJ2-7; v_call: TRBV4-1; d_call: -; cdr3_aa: CASSLGPGTTYEQYF; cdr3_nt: TGCGCCAGCAGCCTTGGACCCGGGACCACCTACGAGCAGTACTTC
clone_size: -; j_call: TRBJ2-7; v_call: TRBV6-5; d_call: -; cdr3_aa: CASSYSMGNAYEQYF; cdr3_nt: TGTGCCAGCAGTTACTCGATGGGGAACGCCTACGAGCAGTACTTC
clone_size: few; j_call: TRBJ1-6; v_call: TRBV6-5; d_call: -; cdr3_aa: CASSYSVDRSSYNSPLHF; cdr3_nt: TGTGCCAGCAGTTACTCCGTCGACAGGAGCTCCTATAATTCACCCCTCCACTTT
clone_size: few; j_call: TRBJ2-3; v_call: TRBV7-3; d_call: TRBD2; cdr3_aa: CASSPRLAGTDTQYF; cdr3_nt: TGTGCCAGCAGCCCCCGACTAGCGGGAACAGATACGCAGTATTTT
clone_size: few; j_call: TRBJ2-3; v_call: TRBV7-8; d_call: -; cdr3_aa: CASSLLVGTDTQYF; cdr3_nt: TGTGCCAGCAGCTTACTTGTGGGCACAGATACGCAGTATTTT
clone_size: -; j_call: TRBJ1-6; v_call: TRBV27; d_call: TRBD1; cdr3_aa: CASSLQGYRQGARNSPLHF; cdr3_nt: TGTGCCAGCAGTTTACAGGGTTATCGACAGGGGGCGCGGAATTCACCCCTCCACTTT
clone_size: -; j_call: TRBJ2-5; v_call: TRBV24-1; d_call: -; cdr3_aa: CATSDLRVGETQYF; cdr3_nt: TGTGCCACCAGTGATTTGAGGGTCGGAGAGACCCAGTACTTC
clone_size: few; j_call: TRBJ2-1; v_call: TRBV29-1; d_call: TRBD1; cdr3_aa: CSADRWNNEQFF; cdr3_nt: TGCAGCGCGGACAGGTGGAACAATGAGCAGTTCTTC
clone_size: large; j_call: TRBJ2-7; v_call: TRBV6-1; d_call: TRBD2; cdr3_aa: CASSEGASGGHEQYF; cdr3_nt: TGTGCCAGCAGTGAAGGGGCTAGCGGGGGCCACGAGCAGTACTTC
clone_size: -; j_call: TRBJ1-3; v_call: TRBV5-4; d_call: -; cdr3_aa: CASSRTVGSGNTIYF; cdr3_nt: TGTGCCAGCAGTCGGACAGTCGGCTCTGGAAACACCATATATTTT
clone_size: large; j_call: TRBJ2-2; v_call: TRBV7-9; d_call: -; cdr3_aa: CASSLLPGVNSGELFF; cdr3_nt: TGTGCCAGCAGCTTACTACCGGGAGTGAACTCCGGGGAGCTGTTTTTT
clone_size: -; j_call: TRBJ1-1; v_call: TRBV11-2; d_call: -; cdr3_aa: CASSPSARSRAFF; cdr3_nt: TGTGCCAGCAGCCCGAGTGCCCGGTCCCGGGCTTTCTTT
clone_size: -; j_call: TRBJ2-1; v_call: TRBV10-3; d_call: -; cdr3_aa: CAISEFVAAYEQFF; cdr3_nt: TGTGCCATCAGTGAGTTCGTCGCAGCGTATGAGCAGTTCTTC
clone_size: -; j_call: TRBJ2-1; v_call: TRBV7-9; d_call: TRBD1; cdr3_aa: CASSSPGQRPYNEQFF; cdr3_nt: TGTGCCAGCAGTTCACCGGGACAGCGGCCTTACAATGAGCAGTTCTTC
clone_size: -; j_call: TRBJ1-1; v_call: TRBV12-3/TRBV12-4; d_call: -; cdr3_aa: CASSHSPNRDKLEAFF; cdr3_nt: TGTGCCAGCAGCCATAGCCCGAACCGGGACAAGCTTGAAGCTTTCTTT
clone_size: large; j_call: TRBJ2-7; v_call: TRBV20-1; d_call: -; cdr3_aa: CSARASSRGSREQYF; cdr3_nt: TGCAGTGCTAGAGCTAGTTCCAGGGGCTCGAGAGAGCAGTACTTC
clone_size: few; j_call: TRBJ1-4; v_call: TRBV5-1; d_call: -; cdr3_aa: CASSLGAANEKLFF; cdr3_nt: TGCGCCAGCAGCTTGGGGGCGGCTAATGAAAAACTGTTTTTT
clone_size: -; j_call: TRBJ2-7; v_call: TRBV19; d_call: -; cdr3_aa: CASSPTGKATYEQYF; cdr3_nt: TGTGCCAGTAGTCCAACAGGGAAGGCGACCTACGAGCAGTACTTC
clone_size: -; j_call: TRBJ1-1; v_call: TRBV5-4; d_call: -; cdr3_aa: CASMQEPLNTEAFF; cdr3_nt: TGTGCCAGCATGCAGGAACCCCTGAACACTGAAGCTTTCTTT
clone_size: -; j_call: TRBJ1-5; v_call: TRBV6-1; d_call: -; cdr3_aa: CASSEGSAGRQPQHF; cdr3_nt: TGTGCCAGCAGTGAAGGCTCGGCAGGTCGGCAGCCCCAGCATTTT
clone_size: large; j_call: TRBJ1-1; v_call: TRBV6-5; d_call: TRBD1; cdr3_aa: CASSYGWTGPTEAFF; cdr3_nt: TGTGCCAGCAGTTACGGGTGGACAGGGCCCACTGAAGCTTTCTTT
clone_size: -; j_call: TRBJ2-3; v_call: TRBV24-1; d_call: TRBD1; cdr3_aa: CATSDFWETGSTDTQYF; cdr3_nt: TGTGCCACCAGTGATTTTTGGGAGACAGGGAGCACAGATACGCAGTATTTT
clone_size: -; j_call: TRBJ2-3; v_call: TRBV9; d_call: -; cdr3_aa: CASSQPLSSPSTDTQYF; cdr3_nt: TGTGCCAGCAGCCAACCCCTAAGTTCCCCTAGCACAGATACGCAGTATTTT
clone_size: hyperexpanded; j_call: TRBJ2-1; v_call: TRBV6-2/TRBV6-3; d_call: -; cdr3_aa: CASSYTDYNEQFF; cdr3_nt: TGTGCCAGCAGTTACACGGACTACAATGAGCAGTTCTTC
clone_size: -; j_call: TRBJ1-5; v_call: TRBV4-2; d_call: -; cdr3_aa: CASSQDGGPGRPQHF; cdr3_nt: TGTGCCAGCAGCCAAGATGGTGGCCCGGGGCGGCCCCAGCATTTT
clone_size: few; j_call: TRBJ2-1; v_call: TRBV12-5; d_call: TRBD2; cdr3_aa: CASGLLLGLAAYNEQFF; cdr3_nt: TGTGCTAGTGGTTTGCTACTGGGACTAGCGGCGTACAATGAGCAGTTCTTC
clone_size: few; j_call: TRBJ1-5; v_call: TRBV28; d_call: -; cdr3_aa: CASSLFLRGKSNQPQHF; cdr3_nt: TGTGCCAGCAGTTTATTTCTCAGGGGTAAAAGCAATCAGCCCCAGCATTTT
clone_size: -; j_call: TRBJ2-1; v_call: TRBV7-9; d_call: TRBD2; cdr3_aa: CASSLAGLDYNEQFF; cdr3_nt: TGTGCCAGCAGCTTAGCGGGACTAGACTACAATGAGCAGTTCTTC
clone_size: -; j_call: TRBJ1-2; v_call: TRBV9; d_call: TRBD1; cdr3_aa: CASSFPPGTGGYGYTF; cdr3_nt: TGTGCCAGCAGCTTCCCCCCCGGGACAGGGGGTTATGGCTACACCTTC
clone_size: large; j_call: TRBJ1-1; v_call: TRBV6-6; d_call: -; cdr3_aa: CASTEGQSVGNTEAFF; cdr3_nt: TGTGCCAGCACCGAAGGACAGTCTGTCGGGAACACTGAAGCTTTCTTT
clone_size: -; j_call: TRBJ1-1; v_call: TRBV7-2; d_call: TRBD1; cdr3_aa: CASKGGAGSTEAFF; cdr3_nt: TGTGCCAGCAAAGGGGGCGCCGGTTCAACTGAAGCTTTCTTT
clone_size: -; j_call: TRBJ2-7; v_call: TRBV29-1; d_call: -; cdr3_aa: CSVEVSYEQYF; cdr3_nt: TGCAGCGTAGAAGTCTCCTACGAGCAGTACTTC
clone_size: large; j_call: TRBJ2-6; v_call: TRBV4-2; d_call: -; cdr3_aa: CASSQEPGTGANVLTF; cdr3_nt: TGTGCCAGCAGCCAAGAGCCAGGGACCGGGGCCAACGTCCTGACTTTC
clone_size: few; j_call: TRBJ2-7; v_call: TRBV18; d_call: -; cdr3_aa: CASHISGGNLEVYF; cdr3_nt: TGTGCCAGCCATATATCGGGTGGGAACCTCGAGGTGTACTTC
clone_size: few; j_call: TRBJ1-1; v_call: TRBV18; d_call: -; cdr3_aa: CASSPRGKRLRTEAFF; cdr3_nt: TGTGCCAGCTCACCAAGGGGGAAAAGGCTGAGGACTGAAGCTTTCTTT
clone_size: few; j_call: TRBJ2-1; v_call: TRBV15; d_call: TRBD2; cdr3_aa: CATSIPRGAGGHPNEQFF; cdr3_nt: TGTGCCACCAGCATCCCCCGCGGGGCGGGAGGGCACCCCAATGAGCAGTTCTTC